This TCR beta chain was found in a study of CD8 T cells in Susac syndrome. General study findings and limits: The Susac syndrome CD4+ T cell repertoires displayed no clonal expansion.

In Susac syndrome patients, recently defined diagnostic criteria for definite or probable disease were met. As regards this clonotype: Its target is unknown.

RNA was extracted with the RNeasy kit, and a quantity of roughly 0.45 to 1 ug was reverse transcribed using random hexamers. TCRdb processed the immunoSEQ multiplex PCR reads anew with MiXCR; each CDR3 protein has one entry. This table holds roughly 160,000 distinct CDR3 sequences, about 96% found once. J lost 3 bases, V lost 2 bases, and 16 bases had no gene match. The CDR3 has 19 residues. Germline loops: CDR1 SGHTA, CDR2 FQGNSA. J is TRBJ2-3 and V is TRBV7-2; 8 bases agree with TRBD2. The clonotype comes from a human donor with Susac syndrome. The sequenced sample was CD4+ T cells from PBMCs. The CDR3 here is CASSLRAGGQWRSTDTQYF. The CDR3 coding sequence is TGTGCCAGCAGCTTAAGGGCGGGAGGACAGTGGAGGAGTACAGATACGCAGTATTTT. The entire variable domain, with the rest obtained from reference TRBV7-2 and TRBJ2-3, is as follows: GAGVSQSPSNKVTEKGKDVELRCDPISGHTALYWYRQSLGQGLEFLIYFQGNSAPDKSGLPSDRFSAERTGGSVSTLTIQRTQQEDSAVYLCASSLRAGGQWRSTDTQYFGPGTRLTVL.